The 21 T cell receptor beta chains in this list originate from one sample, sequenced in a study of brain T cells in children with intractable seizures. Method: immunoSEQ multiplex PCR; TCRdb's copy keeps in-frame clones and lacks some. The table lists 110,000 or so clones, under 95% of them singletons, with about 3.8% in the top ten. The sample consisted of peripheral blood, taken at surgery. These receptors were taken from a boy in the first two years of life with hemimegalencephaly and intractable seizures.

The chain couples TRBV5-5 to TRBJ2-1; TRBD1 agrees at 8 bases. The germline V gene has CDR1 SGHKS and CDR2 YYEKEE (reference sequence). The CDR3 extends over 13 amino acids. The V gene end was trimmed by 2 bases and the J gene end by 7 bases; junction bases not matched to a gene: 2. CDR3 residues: CASSFHRGNEQFF. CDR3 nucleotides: TGTGCCAGCAGCTTCCACAGGGGGAATGAGCAGTTCTTC.

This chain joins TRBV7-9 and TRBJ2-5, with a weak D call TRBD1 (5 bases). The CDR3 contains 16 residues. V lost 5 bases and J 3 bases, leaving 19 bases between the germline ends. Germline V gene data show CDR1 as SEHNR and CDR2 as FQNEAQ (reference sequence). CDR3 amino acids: CASSPQVRQLKETQYF. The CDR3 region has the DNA TGTGCCAGCAGCCCCCAAGTCAGACAGTTAAAAGAGACCCAGTACTTC.

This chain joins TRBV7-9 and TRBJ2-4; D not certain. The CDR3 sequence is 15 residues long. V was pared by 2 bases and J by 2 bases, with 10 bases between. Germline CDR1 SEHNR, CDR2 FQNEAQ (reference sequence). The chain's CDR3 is CASSLRLGTKNIQYF. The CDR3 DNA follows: TGTGCCAGCAGCTTACGACTGGGAACCAAAAACATTCAGTACTTC.

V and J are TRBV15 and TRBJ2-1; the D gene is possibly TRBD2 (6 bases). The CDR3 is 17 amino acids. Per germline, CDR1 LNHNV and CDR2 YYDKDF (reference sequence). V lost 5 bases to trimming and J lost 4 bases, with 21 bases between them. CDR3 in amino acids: CATSERSWARGYNEQFF. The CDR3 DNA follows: TGTGCCACCAGCGAGAGATCTTGGGCGCGGGGATACAATGAGCAGTTCTTC.

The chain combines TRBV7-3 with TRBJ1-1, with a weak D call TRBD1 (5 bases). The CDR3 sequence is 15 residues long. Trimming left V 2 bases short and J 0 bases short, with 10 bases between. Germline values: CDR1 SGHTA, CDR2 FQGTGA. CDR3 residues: CASSLLTVVNTEAFF. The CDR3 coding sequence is TGTGCCAGCAGCTTACTGACAGTAGTGAACACTGAAGCTTTCTTT.

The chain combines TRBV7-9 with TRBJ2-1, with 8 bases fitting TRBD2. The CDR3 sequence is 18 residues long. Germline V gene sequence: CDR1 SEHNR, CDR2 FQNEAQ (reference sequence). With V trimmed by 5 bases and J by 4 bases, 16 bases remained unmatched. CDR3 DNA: TGTGCCAGCAGCCCCCCTCTCGGGGGAGCGGGAGCATACAATGAGCAGTTCTTC. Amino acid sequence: CASSPPLGGAGAYNEQFF.

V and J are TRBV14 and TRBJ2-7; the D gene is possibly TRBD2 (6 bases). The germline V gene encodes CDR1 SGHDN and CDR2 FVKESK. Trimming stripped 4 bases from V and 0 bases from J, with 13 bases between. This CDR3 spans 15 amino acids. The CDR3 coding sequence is TGTGCCAGCAGCCCCGCGGGACGGAGCTCCTACGAGCAGTACTTC. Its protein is CASSPAGRSSYEQYF.

The CDR3 region is CASRPRRTATTGELFF. CDR3 nucleotides: TGTGCCAGCAGACCCCGCCGGACAGCTACCACCGGGGAGCTGTTTTTT. The rearrangement uses TRBV25-1 and TRBJ2-2, with D possibly being TRBD1 (6 bases). Germline V lookup: CDR1 MGHDK, CDR2 SYGVNS. With 6 bases removed from V and 4 bases from J, the gap between germline ends came to 18 bases. This CDR3 spans 16 amino acids.

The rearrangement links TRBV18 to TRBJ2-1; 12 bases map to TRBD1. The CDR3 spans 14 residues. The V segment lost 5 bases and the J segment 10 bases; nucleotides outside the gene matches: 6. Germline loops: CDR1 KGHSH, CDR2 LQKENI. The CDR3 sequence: CASSSGQGATEQFF. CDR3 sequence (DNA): TGTGCCAGCTCATCGGGACAGGGGGCCACAGAGCAGTTCTTC.

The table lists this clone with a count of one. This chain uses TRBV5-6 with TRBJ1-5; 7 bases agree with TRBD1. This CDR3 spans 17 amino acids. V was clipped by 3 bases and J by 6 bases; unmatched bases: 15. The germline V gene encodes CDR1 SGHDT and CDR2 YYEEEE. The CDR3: CASSSHRGQRGVQPQHF. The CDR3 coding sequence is TGTGCCAGCAGCTCACACCGGGGACAGAGGGGGGTTCAGCCCCAGCATTTT.

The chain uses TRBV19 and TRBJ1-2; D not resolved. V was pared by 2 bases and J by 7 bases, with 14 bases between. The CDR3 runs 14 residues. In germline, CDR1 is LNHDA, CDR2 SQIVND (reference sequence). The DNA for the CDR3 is TGTGCCAGTAGTATAACAGCTATCCTTCGTGGCTACACCTTC. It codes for CASSITAILRGYTF.

DNA for the CDR3: TGTGCCAGCAGCTCTAGCGGGAGGTTTGTTCTGACAGATACGCAGTATTTT. This encodes CASSSSGRFVLTDTQYF. This sequence joins TRBV28 and TRBJ2-3; 11 nucleotides line up with TRBD2. The germline V gene has CDR1 MDHEN and CDR2 SYDVKM. The CDR3 is 17 residues long. Trimming took 6 bases from V and 3 from J; bases not matched to a gene: 11.

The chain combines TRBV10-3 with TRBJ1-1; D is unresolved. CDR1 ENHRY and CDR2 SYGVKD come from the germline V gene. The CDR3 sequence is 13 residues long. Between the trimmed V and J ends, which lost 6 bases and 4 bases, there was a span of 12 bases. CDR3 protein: CAISPGRATEAFF. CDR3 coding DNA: TGTGCCATCAGCCCGGGGAGAGCCACTGAAGCTTTCTTT.

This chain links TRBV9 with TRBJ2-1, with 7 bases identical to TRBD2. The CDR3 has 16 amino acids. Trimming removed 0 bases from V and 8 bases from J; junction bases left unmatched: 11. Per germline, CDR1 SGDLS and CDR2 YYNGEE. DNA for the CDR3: TGTGCCAGCAGCGTAGCTGCGGGAGTATACGGTGATGAGCAGTTCTTC. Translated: CASSVAAGVYGDEQFF.

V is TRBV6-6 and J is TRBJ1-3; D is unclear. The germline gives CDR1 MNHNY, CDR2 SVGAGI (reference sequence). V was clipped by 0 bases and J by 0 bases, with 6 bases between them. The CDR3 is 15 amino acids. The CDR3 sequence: CASSYSGSSGNTIYF. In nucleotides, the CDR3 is TGTGCCAGCAGTTACTCCGGTAGCTCTGGAAACACCATATATTTT.

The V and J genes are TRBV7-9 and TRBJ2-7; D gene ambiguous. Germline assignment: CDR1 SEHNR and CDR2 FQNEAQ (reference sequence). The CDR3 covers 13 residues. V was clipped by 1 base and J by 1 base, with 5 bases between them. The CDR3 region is CASSLGWSYEQYF. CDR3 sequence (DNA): TGTGCCAGCAGCTTAGGGTGGTCCTACGAGCAGTACTTC.

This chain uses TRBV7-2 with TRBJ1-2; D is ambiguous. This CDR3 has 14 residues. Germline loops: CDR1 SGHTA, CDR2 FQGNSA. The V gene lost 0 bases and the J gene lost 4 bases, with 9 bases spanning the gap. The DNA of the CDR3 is TGTGCCAGCAGCTTAGCGTGGCAGCTCTATGGCTACACCTTC. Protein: CASSLAWQLYGYTF.

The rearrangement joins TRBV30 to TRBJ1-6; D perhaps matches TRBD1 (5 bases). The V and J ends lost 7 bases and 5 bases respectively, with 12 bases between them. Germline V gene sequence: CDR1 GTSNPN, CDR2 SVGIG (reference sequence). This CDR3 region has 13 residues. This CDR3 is CAFSGGDNSPLHF. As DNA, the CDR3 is TGTGCCTTCAGTGGGGGGGATAATTCACCCCTCCACTTT.

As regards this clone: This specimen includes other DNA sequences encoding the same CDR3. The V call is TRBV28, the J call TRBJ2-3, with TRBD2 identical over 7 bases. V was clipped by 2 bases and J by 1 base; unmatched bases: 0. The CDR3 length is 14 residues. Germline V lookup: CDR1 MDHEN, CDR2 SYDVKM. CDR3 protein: CASSLAGGTDTQYF. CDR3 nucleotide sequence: TGTGCCAGCAGTTTAGCGGGAGGCACAGATACGCAGTATTTT.

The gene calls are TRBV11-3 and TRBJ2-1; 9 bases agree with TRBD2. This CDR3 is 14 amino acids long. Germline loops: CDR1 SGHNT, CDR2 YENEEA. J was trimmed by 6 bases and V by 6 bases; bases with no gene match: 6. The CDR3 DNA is TGTGCCAGCAGACGTAGCGGGAGTCGCAATGAGCAGTTCTTC. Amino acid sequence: CASRRSGSRNEQFF.

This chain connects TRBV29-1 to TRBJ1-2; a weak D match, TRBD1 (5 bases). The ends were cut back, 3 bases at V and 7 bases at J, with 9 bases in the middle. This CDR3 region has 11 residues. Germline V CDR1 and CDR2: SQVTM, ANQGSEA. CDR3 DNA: TGCAGCGTTGATGGGGGGACTGGCTACACCTTC. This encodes CSVDGGTGYTF.